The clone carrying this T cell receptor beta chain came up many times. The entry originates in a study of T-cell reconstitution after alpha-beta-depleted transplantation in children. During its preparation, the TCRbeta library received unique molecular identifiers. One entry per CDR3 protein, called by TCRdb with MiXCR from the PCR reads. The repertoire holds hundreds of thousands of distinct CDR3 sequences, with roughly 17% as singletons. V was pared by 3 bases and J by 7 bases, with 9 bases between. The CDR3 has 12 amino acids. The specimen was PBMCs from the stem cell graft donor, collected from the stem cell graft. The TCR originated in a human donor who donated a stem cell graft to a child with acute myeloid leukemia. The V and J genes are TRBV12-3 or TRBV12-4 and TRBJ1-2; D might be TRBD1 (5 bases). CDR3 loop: CASSFAGLGYTF. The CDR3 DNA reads TGTGCCAGCAGTTTCGCGGGGCTTGGCTACACCTTC.